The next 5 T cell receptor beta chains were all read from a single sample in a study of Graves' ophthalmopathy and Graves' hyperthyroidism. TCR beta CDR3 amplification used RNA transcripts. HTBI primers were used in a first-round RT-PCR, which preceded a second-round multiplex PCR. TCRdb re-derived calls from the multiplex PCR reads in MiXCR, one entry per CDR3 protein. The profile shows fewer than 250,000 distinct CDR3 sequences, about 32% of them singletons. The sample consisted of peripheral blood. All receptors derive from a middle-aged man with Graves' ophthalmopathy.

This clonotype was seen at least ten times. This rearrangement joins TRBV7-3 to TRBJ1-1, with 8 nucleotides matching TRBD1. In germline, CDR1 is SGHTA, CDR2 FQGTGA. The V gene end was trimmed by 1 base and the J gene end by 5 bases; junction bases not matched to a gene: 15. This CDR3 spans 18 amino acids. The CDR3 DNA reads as TGTGCCAGCAGCTTAATGGGCCGCAAAACAGGGGGGGATACTGAAGCTTTCTTT. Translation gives CASSLMGRKTGGDTEAFF. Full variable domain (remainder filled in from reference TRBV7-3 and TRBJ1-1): GAGVSQTPSNKVTEKGKYVELRCDPISGHTALYWYRQSLGQGPEFLIYFQGTGAADDSGLPNDRFFAVRPEGSVSTLKIQRTERGDSAVYLCASSLMGRKTGGDTEAFFGQGTRLTVV.

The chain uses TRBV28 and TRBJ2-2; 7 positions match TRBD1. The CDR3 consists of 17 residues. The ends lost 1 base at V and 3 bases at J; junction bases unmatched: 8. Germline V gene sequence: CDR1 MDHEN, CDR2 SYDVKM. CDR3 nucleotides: TGTGCCAGCAGTTTATTAATGGACAGGCCCCACACCGGGGAGCTGTTTTTT. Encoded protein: CASSLLMDRPHTGELFF.

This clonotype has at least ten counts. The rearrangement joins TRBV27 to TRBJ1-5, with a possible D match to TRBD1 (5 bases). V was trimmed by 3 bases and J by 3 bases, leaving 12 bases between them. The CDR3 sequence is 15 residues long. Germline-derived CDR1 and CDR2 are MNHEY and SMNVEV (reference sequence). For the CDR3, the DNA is TGTGCCAGCAGTTTCGGGAGGGGCGCCAATCAGCCCCAGCATTTT. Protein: CASSFGRGANQPQHF.

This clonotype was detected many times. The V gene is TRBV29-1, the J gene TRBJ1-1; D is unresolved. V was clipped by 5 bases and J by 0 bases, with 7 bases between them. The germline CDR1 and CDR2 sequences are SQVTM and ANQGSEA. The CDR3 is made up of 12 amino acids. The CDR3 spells CSVHEVNTEAFF. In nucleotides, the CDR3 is TGCAGCGTTCATGAGGTGAACACTGAAGCTTTCTTT.

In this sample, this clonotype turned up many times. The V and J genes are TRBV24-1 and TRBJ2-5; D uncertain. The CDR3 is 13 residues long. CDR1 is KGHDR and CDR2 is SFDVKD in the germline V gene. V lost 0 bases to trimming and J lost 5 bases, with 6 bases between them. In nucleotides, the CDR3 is TGTGCCACCAGTGATTTGAGTGAGGAGACCCAGTACTTC. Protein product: CATSDLSEETQYF.